The TCR beta chain described here comes from a study of shared clonotypes between healthy human individuals. As for the study in general: Donor composition was a couple of women and a few men, aged 18 to 49.

Findings and limits, study-wide: The rarefaction results pointed to incomplete sorted-subset sequencing despite large depth. Naive subsets tended to show greater estimated richness than memory subsets.

For this clone: Its antigen is still unknown.

Germline lookup yields CDR1 SGHTA and CDR2 FQGNSA. V was shortened by 3 bases and J by 3 bases, with 14 bases between the two germline ends. This CDR3 region has 15 residues. TCRdb's table, derived via immunoSEQ multiplex PCR, lists solely in-frame clones and lacks some. The table lists under 1 million clones, 80% to 95% of them singletons. The naive CD8 population came from CD45RO-negative cells selected for CCR7, without terminally differentiated effector memory CD45RA+ cells. The chain joins TRBV7-2 to TRBJ2-5, with D perhaps matching TRBD2 (6 bases). This clonotype was obtained from a man aged 30 to 39 in good health. Sample: naive CD8+ T cells sorted from blood. CDR3 in DNA: TGTGCCAGCAGCTTGGACTACCAAGAAGAAGAGACCCAGTACTTC. The encoded protein is CASSLDYQEEETQYF. The full variable domain, completed using reference TRBV7-2 and TRBJ2-5, is GAGVSQSPSNKVTEKGKDVELRCDPISGHTALYWYRQSLGQGLEFLIYFQGNSAPDKSGLPSDRFSAERTGGSVSTLTIQRTQQEDSAVYLCASSLDYQEEETQYFGPGTRLLVL.